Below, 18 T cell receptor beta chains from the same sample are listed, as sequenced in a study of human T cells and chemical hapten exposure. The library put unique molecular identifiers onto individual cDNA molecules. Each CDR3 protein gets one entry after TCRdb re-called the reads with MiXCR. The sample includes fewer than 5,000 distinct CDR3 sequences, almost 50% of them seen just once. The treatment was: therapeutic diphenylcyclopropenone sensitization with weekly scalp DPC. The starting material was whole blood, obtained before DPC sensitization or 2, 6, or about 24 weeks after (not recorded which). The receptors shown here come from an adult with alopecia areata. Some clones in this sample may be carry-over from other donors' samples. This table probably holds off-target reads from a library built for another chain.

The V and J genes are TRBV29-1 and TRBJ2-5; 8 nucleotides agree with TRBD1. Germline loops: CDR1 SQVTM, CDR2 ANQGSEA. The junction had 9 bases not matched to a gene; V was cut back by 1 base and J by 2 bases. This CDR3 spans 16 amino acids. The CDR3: CSVEATGTGPQETQYF. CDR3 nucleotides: TGCAGCGTTGAAGCGACCGGGACAGGTCCTCAAGAGACCCAGTACTTC.

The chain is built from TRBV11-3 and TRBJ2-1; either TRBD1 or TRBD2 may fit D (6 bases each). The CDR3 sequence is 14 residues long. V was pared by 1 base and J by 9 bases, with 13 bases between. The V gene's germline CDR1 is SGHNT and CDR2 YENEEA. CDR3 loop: CASSLVAEGGEQFF. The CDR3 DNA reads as TGTGCCAGCAGCTTAGTAGCGGAGGGGGGTGAGCAGTTCTTC.

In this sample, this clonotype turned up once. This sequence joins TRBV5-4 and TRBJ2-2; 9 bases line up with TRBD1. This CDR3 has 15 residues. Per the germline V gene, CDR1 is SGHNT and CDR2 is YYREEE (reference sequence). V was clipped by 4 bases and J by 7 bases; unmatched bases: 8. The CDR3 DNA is TGTGCCAGCAGCACAGGGGGCCTGATTGGCGGGGAGCTGTTTTTT. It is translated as CASSTGGLIGGELFF.

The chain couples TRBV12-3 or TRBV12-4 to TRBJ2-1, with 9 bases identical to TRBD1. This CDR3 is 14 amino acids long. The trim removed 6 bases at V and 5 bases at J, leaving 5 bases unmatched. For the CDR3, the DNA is TGTGCCAGCAGATACGGGACAGGGAACAATGAGCAGTTCTTC. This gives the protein CASRYGTGNNEQFF.

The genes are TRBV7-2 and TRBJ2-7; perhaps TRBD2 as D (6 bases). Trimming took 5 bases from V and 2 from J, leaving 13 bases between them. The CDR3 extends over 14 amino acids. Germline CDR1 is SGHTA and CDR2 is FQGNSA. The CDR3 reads CASSQTRTTYEQYF. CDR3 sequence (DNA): TGTGCCAGCAGCCAAACTAGGACTACCTACGAGCAGTACTTC.

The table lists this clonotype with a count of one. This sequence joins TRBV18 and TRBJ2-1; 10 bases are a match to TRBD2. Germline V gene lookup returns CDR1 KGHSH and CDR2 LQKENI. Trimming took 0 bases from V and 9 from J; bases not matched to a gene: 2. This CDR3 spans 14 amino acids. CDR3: CASSPPASGSEQFF. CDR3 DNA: TGTGCCAGCTCACCACCGGCTAGCGGGAGTGAGCAGTTCTTC. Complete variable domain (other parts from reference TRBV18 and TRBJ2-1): NAGVMQNPRHLVRRRGQEARLRCSPMKGHSHVYWYRQLPEEGLKFMVYLQKENIIDESGMPKERFSAEFPKEGPSILRIQQVVRGDSAAYFCASSPPASGSEQFFGPGTRLTVL.

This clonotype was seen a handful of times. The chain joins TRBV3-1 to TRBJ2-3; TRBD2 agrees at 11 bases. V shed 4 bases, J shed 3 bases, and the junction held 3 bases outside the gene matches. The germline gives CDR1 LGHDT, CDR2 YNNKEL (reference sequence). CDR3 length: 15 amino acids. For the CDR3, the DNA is TGTGCCAGCAGCCCGCGGACTAGCGGGACAGATACGCAGTATTTT. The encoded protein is CASSPRTSGTDTQYF.

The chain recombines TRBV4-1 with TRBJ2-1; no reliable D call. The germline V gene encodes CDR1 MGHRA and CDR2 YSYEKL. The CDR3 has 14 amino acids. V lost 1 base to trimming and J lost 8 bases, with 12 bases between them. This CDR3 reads CASSQGPSSHEQFF. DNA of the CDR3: TGCGCCAGCAGCCAAGGGCCCTCGAGCCATGAGCAGTTCTTC.

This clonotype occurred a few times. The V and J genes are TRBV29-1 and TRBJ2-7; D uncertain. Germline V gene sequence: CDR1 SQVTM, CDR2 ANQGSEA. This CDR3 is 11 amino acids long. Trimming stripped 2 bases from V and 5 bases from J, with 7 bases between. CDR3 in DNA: TGCAGCGTTGAAATTAGGGACGAGCAGTACTTC. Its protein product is CSVEIRDEQYF.

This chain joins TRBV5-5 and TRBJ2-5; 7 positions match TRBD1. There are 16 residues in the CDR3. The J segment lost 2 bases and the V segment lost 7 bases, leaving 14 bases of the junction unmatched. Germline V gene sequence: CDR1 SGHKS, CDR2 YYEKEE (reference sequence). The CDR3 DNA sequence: TGTGCCAGCGGATTTGTCCCGACAGGGTATCAAGAGACCCAGTACTTC. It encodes CASGFVPTGYQETQYF.

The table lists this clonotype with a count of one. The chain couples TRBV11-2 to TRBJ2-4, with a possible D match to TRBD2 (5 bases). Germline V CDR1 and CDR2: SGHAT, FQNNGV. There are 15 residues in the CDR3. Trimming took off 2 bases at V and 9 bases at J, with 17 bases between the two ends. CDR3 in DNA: TGTGCCAGCAGCTTATATGAGGACGACCGGGGCATTCAGTACTTC. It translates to CASSLYEDDRGIQYF.

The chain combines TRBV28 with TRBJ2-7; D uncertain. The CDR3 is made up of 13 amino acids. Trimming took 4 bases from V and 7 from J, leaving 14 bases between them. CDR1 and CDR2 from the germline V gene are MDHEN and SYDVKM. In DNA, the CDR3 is TGTGCCAGCAGTTCCCCCTATCCGGAGGAGCAGTACTTC. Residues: CASSSPYPEEQYF.

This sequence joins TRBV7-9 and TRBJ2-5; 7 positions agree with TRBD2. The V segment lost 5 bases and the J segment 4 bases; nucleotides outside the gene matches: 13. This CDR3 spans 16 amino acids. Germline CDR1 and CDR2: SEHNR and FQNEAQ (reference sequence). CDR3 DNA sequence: TGTGCCAGCAGCCCCCGGGGGGTCCGGGATGGAGAGACCCAGTACTTC. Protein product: CASSPRGVRDGETQYF.

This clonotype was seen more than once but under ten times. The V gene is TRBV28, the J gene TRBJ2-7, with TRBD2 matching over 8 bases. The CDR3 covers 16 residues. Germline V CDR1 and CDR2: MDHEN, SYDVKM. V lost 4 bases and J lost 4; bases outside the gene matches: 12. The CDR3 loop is CASSSLVAGGLYEQYF. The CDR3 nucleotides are TGTGCCAGCAGTTCCCTTGTGGCGGGAGGTCTGTACGAGCAGTACTTC. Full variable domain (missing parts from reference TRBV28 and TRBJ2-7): DVKVTQSSRYLVKRTGEKVFLECVQDMDHENMFWYRQDPGLGLRLIYFSYDVKMKEKGDIPEGYSVSREKKERFSLILESASTNQTSMYLCASSSLVAGGLYEQYFGPGTRLTVT.

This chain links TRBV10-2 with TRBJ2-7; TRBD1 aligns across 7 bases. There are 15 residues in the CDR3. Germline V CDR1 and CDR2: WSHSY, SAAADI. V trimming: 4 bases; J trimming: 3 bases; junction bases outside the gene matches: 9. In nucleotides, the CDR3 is TGCGCCAGCAGTGCCCCCGCCGGACAGGACTACGAGCAGTACTTC. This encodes CASSAPAGQDYEQYF.

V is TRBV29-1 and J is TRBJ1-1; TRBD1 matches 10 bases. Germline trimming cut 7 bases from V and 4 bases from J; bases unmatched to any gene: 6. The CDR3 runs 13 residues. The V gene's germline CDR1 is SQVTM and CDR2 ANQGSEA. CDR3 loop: CSALGQGPTEAFF. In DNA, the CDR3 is TGCAGCGCCCTGGGACAGGGGCCCACTGAAGCTTTCTTT. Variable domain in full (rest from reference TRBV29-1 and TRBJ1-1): SAVISQKPSRDICQRGTSLTIQCQVDSQVTMMFWYRQQPGQSLTLIATANQGSEATYESGFVIDKFPISRPNLTFSTLTVSNMSPEDSSIYLCSALGQGPTEAFFGQGTRLTVV.

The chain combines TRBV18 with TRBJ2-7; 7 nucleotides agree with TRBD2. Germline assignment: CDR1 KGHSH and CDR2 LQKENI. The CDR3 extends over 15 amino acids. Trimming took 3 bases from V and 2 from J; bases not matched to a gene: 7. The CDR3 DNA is TGTGCCAGCTCACCCCCGGCGGGAGCGGCCTACGAGCAGTACTTC. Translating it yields CASSPPAGAAYEQYF.

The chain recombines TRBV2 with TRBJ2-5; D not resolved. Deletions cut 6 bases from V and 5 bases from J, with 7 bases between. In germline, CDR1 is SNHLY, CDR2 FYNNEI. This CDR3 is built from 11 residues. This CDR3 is CASRVSETQYF. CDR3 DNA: TGTGCCAGCAGAGTCTCGGAGACCCAGTACTTC.